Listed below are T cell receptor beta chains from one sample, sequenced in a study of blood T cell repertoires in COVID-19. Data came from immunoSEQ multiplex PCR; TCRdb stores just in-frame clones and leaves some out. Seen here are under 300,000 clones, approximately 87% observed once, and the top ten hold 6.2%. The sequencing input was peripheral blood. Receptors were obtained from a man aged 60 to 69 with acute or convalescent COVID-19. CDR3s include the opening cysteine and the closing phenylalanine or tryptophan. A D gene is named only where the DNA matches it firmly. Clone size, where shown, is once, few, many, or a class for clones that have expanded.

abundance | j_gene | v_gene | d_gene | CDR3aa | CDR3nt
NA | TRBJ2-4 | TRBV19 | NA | CASSNRAGQNIQYF | TGTGCCAGTAGTAACAGGGCTGGACAAAACATTCAGTACTTC
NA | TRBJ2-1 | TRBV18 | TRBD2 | CASSPGREANNEQFF | TGTGCCAGCTCACCAGGGCGGGAGGCCAACAATGAGCAGTTCTTC
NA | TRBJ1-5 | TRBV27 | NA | CASSSPPRSQPQHF | TGTGCCAGCAGTTCCCCGCCGAGGAGTCAGCCCCAGCATTTT
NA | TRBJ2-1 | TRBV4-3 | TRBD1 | CASSQVGQGNNEQFF | TGCGCCAGCAGCCAAGTAGGACAGGGAAACAATGAGCAGTTCTTC
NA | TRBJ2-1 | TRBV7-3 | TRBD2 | CASSLGRGHNEQFF | TGTGCCAGCAGCCTGGGGAGGGGCCACAATGAGCAGTTCTTC
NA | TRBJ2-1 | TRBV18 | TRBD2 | CASSPGTSGHNEQFF | TGTGCCAGCTCACCCGGGACTAGCGGGCACAATGAGCAGTTCTTC
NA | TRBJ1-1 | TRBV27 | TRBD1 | CASSFMGQIPEAFF | TGTGCCAGCAGTTTTATGGGACAGATCCCTGAAGCTTTCTTT
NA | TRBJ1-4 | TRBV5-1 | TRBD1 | CASSWTGGDEKLFF | TGCGCCAGCAGCTGGACAGGGGGAGATGAAAAACTGTTTTTT
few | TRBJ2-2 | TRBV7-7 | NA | CASSLGEIGELFF | TGTGCTAGCAGCTTAGGAGAGATCGGGGAGCTGTTTTTT
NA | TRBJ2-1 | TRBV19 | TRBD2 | CASSNGGGSYNEQFF | TGTGCCAGTAGTAACGGGGGGGGTTCCTACAATGAGCAGTTCTTC
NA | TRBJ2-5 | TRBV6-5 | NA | CASSYAGGETQYF | TGTGCCAGCAGTTACGCAGGGGGGGAGACCCAGTACTTC
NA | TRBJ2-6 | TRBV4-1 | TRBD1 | CASSQPGTGASGANVLTF | TGCGCCAGCAGCCAGCCCGGGACAGGGGCCTCTGGGGCCAACGTCCTGACTTTC
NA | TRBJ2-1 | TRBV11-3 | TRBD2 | CASSLEAGGPHEQFF | TGTGCCAGCAGCTTAGAGGCGGGAGGGCCGCATGAGCAGTTCTTC
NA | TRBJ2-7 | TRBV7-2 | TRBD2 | CASSYPGLAKYEQYF | TGTGCCAGCAGCTATCCGGGACTAGCGAAATACGAGCAGTACTTC
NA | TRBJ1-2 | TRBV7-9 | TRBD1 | CASSLDRGRAGYTF | TGTGCCAGCAGCCTCGACAGGGGGCGGGCTGGCTACACCTTC
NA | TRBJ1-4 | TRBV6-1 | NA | CASSESERGWEKLFF | TGTGCCAGCAGTGAATCGGAAAGGGGGTGGGAAAAACTGTTTTTT
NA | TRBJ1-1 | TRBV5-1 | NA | CASSPTIHRGTEAFF | TGCGCCAGCAGCCCCACTATCCACCGAGGTACTGAAGCTTTCTTT